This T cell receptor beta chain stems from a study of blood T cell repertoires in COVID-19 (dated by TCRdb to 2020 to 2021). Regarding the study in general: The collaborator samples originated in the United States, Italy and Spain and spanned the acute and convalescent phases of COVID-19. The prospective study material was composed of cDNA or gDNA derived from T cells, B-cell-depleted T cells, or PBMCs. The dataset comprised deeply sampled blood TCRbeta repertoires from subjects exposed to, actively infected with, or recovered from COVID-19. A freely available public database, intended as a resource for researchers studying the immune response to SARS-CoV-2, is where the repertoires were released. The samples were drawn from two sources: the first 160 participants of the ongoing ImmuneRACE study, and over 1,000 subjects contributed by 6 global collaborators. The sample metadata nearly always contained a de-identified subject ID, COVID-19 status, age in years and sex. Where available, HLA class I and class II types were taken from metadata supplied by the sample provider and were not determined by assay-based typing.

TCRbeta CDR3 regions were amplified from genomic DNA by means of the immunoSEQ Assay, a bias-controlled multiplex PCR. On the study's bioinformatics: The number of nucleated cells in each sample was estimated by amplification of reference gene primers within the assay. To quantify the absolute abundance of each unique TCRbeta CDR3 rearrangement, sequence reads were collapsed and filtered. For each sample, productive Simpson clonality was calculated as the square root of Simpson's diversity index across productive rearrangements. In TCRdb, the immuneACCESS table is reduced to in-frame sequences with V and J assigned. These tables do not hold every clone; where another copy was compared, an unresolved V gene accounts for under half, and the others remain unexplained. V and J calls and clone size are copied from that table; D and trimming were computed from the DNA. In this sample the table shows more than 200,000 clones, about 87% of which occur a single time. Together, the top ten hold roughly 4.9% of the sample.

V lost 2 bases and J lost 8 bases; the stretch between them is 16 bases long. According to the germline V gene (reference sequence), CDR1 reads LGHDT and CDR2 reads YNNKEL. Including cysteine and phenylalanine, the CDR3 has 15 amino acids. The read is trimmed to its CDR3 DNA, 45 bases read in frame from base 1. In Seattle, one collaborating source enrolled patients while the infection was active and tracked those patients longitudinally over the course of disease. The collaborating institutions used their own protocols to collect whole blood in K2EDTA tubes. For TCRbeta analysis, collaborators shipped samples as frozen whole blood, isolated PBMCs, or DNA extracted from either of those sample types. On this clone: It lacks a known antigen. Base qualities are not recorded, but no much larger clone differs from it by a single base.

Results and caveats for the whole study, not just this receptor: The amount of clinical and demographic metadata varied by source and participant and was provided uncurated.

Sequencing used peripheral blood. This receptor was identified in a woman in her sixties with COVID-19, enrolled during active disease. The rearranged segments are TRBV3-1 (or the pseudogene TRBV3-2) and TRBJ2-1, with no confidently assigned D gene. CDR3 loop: CASSQMRSSWYEQFF. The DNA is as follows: TGTGCCAGCAGCCAAATGCGAAGTTCGTGGTATGAGCAGTTCTTC.